The 20 T cell receptor beta chains listed next were all sequenced from one sample in a study of identical twins. MiXCR was run by TCRdb on the 5' RACE reads, yielding one entry per CDR3 protein. The sample includes 470,000 or so distinct CDR3 sequences, approximately 24% of them seen just once. The sample was also reused in another study, on T cells expressing NK-cell markers.

Sequencing was carried out using CD4+ T cells sorted from blood. The receptors come from a young woman in good health.

This sequence joins TRBV5-1 and TRBJ2-1; D remains unclear. Germline V gives CDR1 SGHRS, CDR2 YFSETQ. Trimming took off 0 bases at V and 2 bases at J, with 9 bases between the two ends. This CDR3 comprises 15 residues. The CDR3 DNA is TGCGCCAGCAGCTTGGGACCTTTTACCTACAATGAGCAGTTCTTC. Encoded protein: CASSLGPFTYNEQFF. Supplemented by reference TRBV5-1 and TRBJ2-1, the full variable domain reads KAGVTQTPRYLIKTRGQQVTLSCSPISGHRSVSWYQQTPGQGLQFLFEYFSETQRNKGNFPGRFSGRQFSNSRSEMNVSTLELGDSALYLCASSLGPFTYNEQFFGPGTRLTVL.

The chain couples TRBV7-9 to TRBJ1-2; 9 bases are a match to TRBD1. Germline values: CDR1 SEHNR, CDR2 FQNEAQ (reference sequence). The CDR3 consists of 14 residues. Trimming removed 0 bases from V and 10 bases from J; junction bases left unmatched: 6. CDR3: CASSLAKGQGDYTF. CDR3 DNA sequence: TGTGCCAGCAGCTTAGCGAAGGGACAGGGCGACTACACCTTC.

This clonotype was found many times. This chain links TRBV10-3 with TRBJ1-2; D not resolved. Germline-derived CDR1 and CDR2 are ENHRY and SYGVKD. The V gene lost 2 bases and the J gene lost 4 bases, with 11 bases spanning the gap. The CDR3 sequence is 14 residues long. CDR3 protein: CAISELSDGYGYTF. The CDR3 DNA sequence: TGTGCCATCAGTGAGCTGTCGGACGGCTATGGCTACACCTTC.

CDR3 bases: TGTGCCAGCCTGGAGAGGGAGAACACTGAAGCTTTCTTT. Translating gives CASLERENTEAFF. The genes are TRBV6-1 and TRBJ1-1; D not certain. Trimming cost V 8 bases and J 1 base, with 11 bases left between them. This CDR3 contains 13 residues. Germline V lookup: CDR1 MNHNS, CDR2 SASEGT.

This clonotype appeared a few times. The V gene is TRBV15, the J gene TRBJ2-3; TRBD2 matches at 8 bases. V was clipped by 6 bases and J by 4 bases; unmatched bases: 9. Germline V lookup: CDR1 LNHNV, CDR2 YYDKDF (reference sequence). The CDR3 loop spans 15 amino acids. The CDR3 region is CATRLSGSFPDTQYF. The CDR3 region has the DNA TGTGCCACCAGATTAAGCGGGAGTTTCCCAGATACGCAGTATTTT.

This clonotype showed up just a few times. CDR3 in amino acids: CASLYRGAEAFF. CDR3 in DNA: TGTGCCAGCCTATACAGGGGAGCTGAAGCTTTCTTT. The chain links TRBV12-3 or TRBV12-4 to TRBJ1-1, with TRBD1 matching over 7 bases. J gave up 6 bases and V 8 bases, and 6 bases lay outside the gene matches. The CDR3 contains 12 residues.

This clonotype was counted a few times. This chain uses TRBV29-1 with TRBJ2-1; D assignment may be TRBD1 or TRBD2 (5 bases each). V was clipped by 4 bases and J by 4 bases, with 17 bases between them. Germline CDR1 is SQVTM and CDR2 is ANQGSEA. This CDR3 is 15 amino acids long. The CDR3 DNA reads TGCAGCGTTGGAGGGGTGTCGGGCATTTACAATGAGCAGTTCTTC. As protein: CSVGGVSGIYNEQFF.

This clonotype was seen only a few times. The rearrangement joins TRBV6-5 to TRBJ2-3; D is unclear. CDR3 length: 15 residues. CDR1 is MNHEY and CDR2 is SVGAGI in the germline V gene. V lost 0 bases and J lost 2, with 9 bases in between. CDR3 coding DNA: TGTGCCAGCAGTTACTCGTCGGGCTACACAGATACGCAGTATTTT. This sequence encodes CASSYSSGYTDTQYF.

This clonotype was observed a handful of times. The V call is TRBV20-1, the J call TRBJ2-5; TRBD2 is a possible D gene (6 bases). The CDR3 is 13 residues long. The germline V and J ends were trimmed by 3 bases and 5 bases, with 13 bases remaining between them. Germline CDR1 DFQATT, CDR2 SNEGSKA (reference sequence). The CDR3 spells CSASGGWGETQYF. The CDR3 nucleotides are TGCAGTGCTAGCGGAGGGTGGGGGGAGACCCAGTACTTC.

This clonotype has only a few counts. The CDR3 bases are TGTGCCAGCAGCTTAAGACTAAGGGAGACCCAGTACTTC. It translates to CASSLRLRETQYF. The genes are TRBV11-2 and TRBJ2-5, with D perhaps matching TRBD2 (5 bases). This CDR3 comprises 13 residues. Germline V CDR1 and CDR2: SGHAT, FQNNGV. The V end was cut by 2 bases, the J end by 5 bases, with 9 bases between.

This chain joins TRBV11-3 and TRBJ2-2, with D tentatively TRBD1 (5 bases). V was shortened by 8 bases and J by 3 bases, with 10 bases between the two germline ends. Germline CDR1 and CDR2: SGHNT and YENEEA. This CDR3 contains 13 residues. The CDR3 region is CASLEQDTGELFF. CDR3 sequence (DNA): TGTGCCAGCCTCGAACAGGACACCGGGGAGCTGTTTTTT.

The gene calls are TRBV6-6 and TRBJ1-4; D unresolved. Trimming took 10 bases from V and 12 from J, leaving 18 bases between them. Germline loops: CDR1 MNHNY, CDR2 SVGAGI (reference sequence). There are 12 residues in the CDR3. CDR3 in amino acids: CATSPPGLELFF. As DNA, the CDR3 is TGTGCCACTTCCCCTCCAGGACTCGAACTGTTTTTT.

This chain links TRBV4-1 with TRBJ2-3; the D gene is possibly TRBD2 (5 bases). Trimming stripped 0 bases from V and 0 bases from J, with 10 bases between. The CDR3 extends over 16 amino acids. The germline V gene has CDR1 MGHRA and CDR2 YSYEKL. This CDR3 is CASSQDERTSTDTQYF. The CDR3 DNA reads TGCGCCAGCAGCCAAGACGAGCGGACTAGCACAGATACGCAGTATTTT.

V gene TRBV25-1 combines with J gene TRBJ2-2; D call uncertain. This CDR3 spans 13 amino acids. The V and J ends lost 10 bases and 5 bases respectively, with 14 bases between them. In germline, CDR1 is MGHDK, CDR2 SYGVNS. The CDR3, as DNA: TGTGCCACTCTGCCGATGGGGACCGGGGAGCTGTTTTTT. Translation: CATLPMGTGELFF.

This clonotype occurred a few times. The J gene is TRBJ1-1, the V gene TRBV5-1; TRBD1 might be the D (6 bases). The V gene lost 4 bases and the J gene lost 1 base, with 14 bases spanning the gap. The V gene's germline CDR1 is SGHRS and CDR2 YFSETQ. The CDR3 has 15 amino acids. CDR3: CASSPNRERNTEAFF. CDR3 DNA sequence: TGCGCCAGCAGCCCTAACAGGGAAAGGAACACTGAAGCTTTCTTT.

This clonotype was found a few times. This chain uses TRBV15 with TRBJ2-3; D ambiguous. The germline V gene encodes CDR1 LNHNV and CDR2 YYDKDF (reference sequence). Trimming cost V 5 bases and J 0 bases, with 12 bases left between them. There are 15 residues in the CDR3. The CDR3 spells CATSWAGPSTDTQYF. Here the CDR3 DNA reads TGTGCCACCAGCTGGGCAGGACCTAGCACAGATACGCAGTATTTT. The entire variable domain, with the rest obtained from reference TRBV15 and TRBJ2-3, is as follows: DAMVIQNPRYQVTQFGKPVTLSCSQTLNHNVMYWYQQKSSQAPKLLFHYYDKDFNNEADTPDNFQSRRPNTSFCFLDIRSPGLGDTAMYLCATSWAGPSTDTQYFGPGTRLTVL.

The V and J genes are TRBV7-2 and TRBJ2-7; TRBD2 agrees at 7 bases. CDR3 size: 15 residues. J was trimmed by 1 base and V by 1 base; bases with no gene match: 4. The germline V gene encodes CDR1 SGHTA and CDR2 FQGNSA. The CDR3 region has the DNA TGTGCCAGCAGCTTAGGCGGGGGTGGTTCCTACGAGCAGTACTTC. Its protein is CASSLGGGGSYEQYF.

This clonotype was detected only a few times. The J gene is TRBJ2-2, the V gene TRBV5-1; D uncertain. This CDR3 has 14 residues. The germline V and J ends were trimmed by 5 bases and 4 bases, with 12 bases remaining between them. Per germline, CDR1 SGHRS and CDR2 YFSETQ. The CDR3 is CASRPITGTGELFF. DNA for the CDR3: TGCGCCAGCAGACCAATAACGGGCACCGGGGAGCTGTTTTTT.

This clonotype was observed a handful of times. V gene TRBV29-1 combines with J gene TRBJ2-5; D is possibly TRBD1 or TRBD2 (6 bases each). Trimming removed 4 bases at V and 3 bases at J, with 12 bases between. The CDR3 is 13 residues long. From germline, CDR1 is SQVTM and CDR2 ANQGSEA. In DNA, the CDR3 is TGCAGCGTTGGAGGGGGGCCAAAAGAGACCCAGTACTTC. Its protein is CSVGGGPKETQYF.

In this sample, this clonotype turned up many times. The chain uses TRBV6-5 and TRBJ2-4; D perhaps matches TRBD1 (5 bases). The CDR3 sequence is 15 residues long. V shed 0 bases and J shed 8 bases, with 14 bases lying between them. From germline, CDR1 is MNHEY and CDR2 SVGAGI. The CDR3 sequence: CASSYSGLRGDIQYF. As DNA, the CDR3 is TGTGCCAGCAGTTACTCGGGGCTGCGAGGCGACATTCAGTACTTC.